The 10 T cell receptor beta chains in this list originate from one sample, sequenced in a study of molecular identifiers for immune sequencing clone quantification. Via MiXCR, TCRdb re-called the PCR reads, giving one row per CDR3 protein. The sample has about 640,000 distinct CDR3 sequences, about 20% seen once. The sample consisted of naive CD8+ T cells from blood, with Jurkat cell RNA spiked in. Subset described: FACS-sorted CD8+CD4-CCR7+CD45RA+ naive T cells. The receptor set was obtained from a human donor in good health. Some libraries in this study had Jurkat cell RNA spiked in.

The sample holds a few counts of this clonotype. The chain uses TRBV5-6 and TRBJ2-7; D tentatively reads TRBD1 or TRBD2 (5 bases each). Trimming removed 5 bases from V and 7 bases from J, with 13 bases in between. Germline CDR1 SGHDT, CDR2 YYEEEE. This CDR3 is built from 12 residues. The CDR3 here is CASSLRGWEQYF. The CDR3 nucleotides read TGTGCCAGCAGTCTTCGGGGCTGGGAGCAGTACTTC.

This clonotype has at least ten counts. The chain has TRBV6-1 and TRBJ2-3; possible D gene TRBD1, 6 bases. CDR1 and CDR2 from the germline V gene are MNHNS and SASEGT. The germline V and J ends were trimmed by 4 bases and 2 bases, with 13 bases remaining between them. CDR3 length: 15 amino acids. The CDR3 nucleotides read TGTGCCAGCAGTGGACTCAGGGGAACCACAGATACGCAGTATTTT. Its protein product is CASSGLRGTTDTQYF.

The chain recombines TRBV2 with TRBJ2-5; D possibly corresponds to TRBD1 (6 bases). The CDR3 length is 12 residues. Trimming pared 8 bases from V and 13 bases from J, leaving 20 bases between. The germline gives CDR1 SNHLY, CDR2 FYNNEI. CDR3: CASGQWPEALYF. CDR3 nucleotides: TGTGCCAGCGGACAGTGGCCCGAGGCCCTGTACTTC.

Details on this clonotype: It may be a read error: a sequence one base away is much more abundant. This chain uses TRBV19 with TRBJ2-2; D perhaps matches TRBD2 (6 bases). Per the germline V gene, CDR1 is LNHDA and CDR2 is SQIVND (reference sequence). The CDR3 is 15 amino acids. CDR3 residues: CASSIGSRAPGGLFF. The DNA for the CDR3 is TGTGCCAGTAGTATAGGGTCCAGGGCACCCGGGGGGCTGTTTTTT.

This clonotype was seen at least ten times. For the CDR3, the DNA is TGTGCCAGCAGTTCCGGACTAGCGGGAGGGGAGCAGTACTTC. Encoded protein: CASSSGLAGGEQYF. V gene TRBV6-5 combines with J gene TRBJ2-7, with TRBD2 matching 15 bases. Germline trimming cut 4 bases from V and 7 bases from J; bases unmatched to any gene: 2. Germline loops: CDR1 MNHEY, CDR2 SVGAGI. This CDR3 is 14 amino acids long.

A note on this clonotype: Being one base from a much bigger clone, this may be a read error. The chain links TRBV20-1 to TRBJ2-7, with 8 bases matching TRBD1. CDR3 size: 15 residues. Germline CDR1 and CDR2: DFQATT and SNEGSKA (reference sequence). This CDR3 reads CSARAGQGGFYEQCF. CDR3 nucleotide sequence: TGCAGTGCTAGAGCCGGACAGGGCGGTTTCTACGAGCAGTGCTTC.

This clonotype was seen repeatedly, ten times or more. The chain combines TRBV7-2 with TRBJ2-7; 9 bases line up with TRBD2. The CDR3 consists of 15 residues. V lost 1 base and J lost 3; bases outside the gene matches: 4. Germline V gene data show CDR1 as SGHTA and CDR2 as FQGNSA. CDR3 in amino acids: CASSLGREGLYEQYF. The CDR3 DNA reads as TGTGCCAGCAGCTTAGGGCGGGAGGGCCTCTACGAGCAGTACTTC.

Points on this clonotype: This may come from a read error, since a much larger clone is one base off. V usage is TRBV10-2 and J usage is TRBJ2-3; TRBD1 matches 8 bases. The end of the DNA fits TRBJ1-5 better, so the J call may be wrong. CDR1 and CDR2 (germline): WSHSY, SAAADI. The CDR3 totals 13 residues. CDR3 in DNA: TGCGCCAGCAGTGAGTCGACAGGGGATACGCAGCATTTT. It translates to CASSESTGDTQHF.

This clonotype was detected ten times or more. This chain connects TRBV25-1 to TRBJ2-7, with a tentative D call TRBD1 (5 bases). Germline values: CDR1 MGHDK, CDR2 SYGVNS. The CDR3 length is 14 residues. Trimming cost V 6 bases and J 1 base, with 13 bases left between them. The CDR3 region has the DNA TGTGCCAGCAGCCAACCGGACACGTCCTACGAGCAGTACTTC. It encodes CASSQPDTSYEQYF.

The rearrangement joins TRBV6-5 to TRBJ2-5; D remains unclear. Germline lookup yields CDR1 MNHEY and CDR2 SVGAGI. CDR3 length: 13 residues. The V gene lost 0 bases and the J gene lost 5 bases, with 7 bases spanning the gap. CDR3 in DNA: TGTGCCAGCAGTTACTCGCATAAGGAGACCCAGTACTTC. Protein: CASSYSHKETQYF.